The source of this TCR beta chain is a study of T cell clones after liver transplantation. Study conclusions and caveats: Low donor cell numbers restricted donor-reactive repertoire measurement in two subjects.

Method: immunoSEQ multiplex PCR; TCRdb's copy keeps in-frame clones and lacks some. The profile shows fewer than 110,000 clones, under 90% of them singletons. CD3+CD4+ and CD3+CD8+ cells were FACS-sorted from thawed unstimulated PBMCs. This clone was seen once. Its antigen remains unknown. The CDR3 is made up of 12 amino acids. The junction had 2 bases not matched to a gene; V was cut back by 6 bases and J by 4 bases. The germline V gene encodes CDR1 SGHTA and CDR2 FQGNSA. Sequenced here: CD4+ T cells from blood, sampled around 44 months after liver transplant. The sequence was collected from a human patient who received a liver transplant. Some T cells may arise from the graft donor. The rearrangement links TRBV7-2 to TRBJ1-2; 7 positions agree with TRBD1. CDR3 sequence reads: CASRGQIYGYTF. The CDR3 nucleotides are TGTGCCAGCAGGGGACAGATCTATGGCTACACCTTC.